This T cell receptor beta chain derives from a study of control samples from healthy donors and cancer patients (dated by TCRdb to the early 2020s). A remark on this clone: No antigen is known for it. There are no base qualities to consult, and no much larger clone falls within one base.

The library came from the immunoSEQ multiplex PCR assay. In its TCRdb copy, this immuneACCESS table keeps in-frame sequences only and misses some clones. Where compared with another copy, unresolved V genes explain less than half of these, and the others have no known cause. This sample holds approximately 190,000 clones; approximately 90% were observed only once. The biggest ten clones account for 1.5% to 2% of the sample. Relative to germline, V is 5 bases shorter and J is 8 bases shorter, with 15 bases between their ends. CDR1 is given as SEHNR and CDR2 as FQNEAQ, both from the germline V gene (reference sequence). The CDR3, from cysteine to phenylalanine, totals 13 residues. CDR3 DNA only is kept here, 39 bases in frame from base 1.

The chain uses TRBV7-9 and TRBJ1-2; the D gene remains uncertain. The clonotype comes from a man between 25 and 39 years old in good health. The sequencing sample was made of blood. The nucleotides read TGTGCCAGCAGCCCGGACCTAGCGGGGGGCTACACCTTC. Translated, this is CASSPDLAGGYTF.